A selection of T cell receptor beta chains follows, all from one sample in a study of T cell responses to AZD1222 COVID-19 vaccine. Assay: immunoSEQ multiplex PCR; the TCRdb copy retains only in-frame clones and omits some. The sample includes approximately 94,000 clones, nearly 95% seen only once; the top ten take roughly 1.7%. This sample comprised peripheral blood, obtained on day 0 of AZD1222 vaccination. Receptor source: an adult in good health. CDR3s include the opening cysteine and the closing phenylalanine or tryptophan. Each record gives: D gene, V gene, clone size, J gene, CDR3 protein, CDR3 DNA. A D gene is named only where the DNA matches it firmly. Size is stated for part of the rows, as once, few or many counts, or as a class when the clone is expanded.

d_gene: .; v_gene: TRBV2; abundance: .; j_gene: TRBJ1-6; CDR3aa: CASSELGQIPTLHF; CDR3nt: TGTGCCAGCAGTGAACTCGGTCAAATCCCCACCCTCCACTTT
d_gene: TRBD1; v_gene: TRBV15; abundance: .; j_gene: TRBJ2-2; CDR3aa: CATSSHTGRGRTGELFF; CDR3nt: TGTGCCACCAGCAGCCATACCGGCAGGGGGCGAACCGGGGAGCTGTTTTTT
d_gene: .; v_gene: TRBV2; abundance: .; j_gene: TRBJ1-1; CDR3aa: CASSVEGMVNTEAFF; CDR3nt: TGTGCCAGCAGTGTTGAGGGGATGGTGAACACTGAAGCTTTCTTT
d_gene: .; v_gene: TRBV6-5; abundance: .; j_gene: TRBJ2-7; CDR3aa: CASSYGSGSYEQYF; CDR3nt: TGTGCCAGCAGTTATGGAAGCGGGTCCTACGAGCAGTACTTC
d_gene: TRBD1; v_gene: TRBV28; abundance: .; j_gene: TRBJ1-2; CDR3aa: CASSLAGRGFYGYTF; CDR3nt: TGTGCCAGCAGTTTGGCGGGCAGGGGGTTTTATGGCTACACCTTC
d_gene: TRBD2; v_gene: TRBV7-8; abundance: .; j_gene: TRBJ2-7; CDR3aa: CASSFGTSGYEQYF; CDR3nt: TGTGCCAGCAGCTTCGGGACTAGCGGTTACGAGCAGTACTTC
d_gene: TRBD2; v_gene: TRBV27; abundance: .; j_gene: TRBJ2-1; CDR3aa: CASNLSGRGHNEQFF; CDR3nt: TGTGCCAGCAACCTTAGCGGGAGGGGCCACAATGAGCAGTTCTTC
d_gene: TRBD1; v_gene: TRBV9; abundance: .; j_gene: TRBJ2-1; CDR3aa: CASSSGQGNEQFF; CDR3nt: TGTGCCAGCAGCTCCGGACAGGGGAATGAGCAGTTCTTC
d_gene: TRBD2; v_gene: TRBV24-1; abundance: .; j_gene: TRBJ2-1; CDR3aa: CATSDLKRTSGSMTYNEQFF; CDR3nt: TGTGCCACCAGTGATTTGAAGAGAACTAGCGGGAGTATGACCTACAATGAGCAGTTCTTC
d_gene: TRBD1; v_gene: TRBV7-2; abundance: .; j_gene: TRBJ1-2; CDR3aa: CASTLGEQGAGGYTF; CDR3nt: TGTGCCAGCACCCTTGGGGAACAGGGGGCCGGAGGCTACACCTTC
d_gene: .; v_gene: TRBV20-1; abundance: .; j_gene: TRBJ1-1; CDR3aa: CSARLLPKAFF; CDR3nt: TGCAGTGCTAGGCTACTCCCGAAAGCTTTCTTT
d_gene: .; v_gene: TRBV4-1; abundance: .; j_gene: TRBJ1-1; CDR3aa: CASSQGGAEAFF; CDR3nt: TGCGCCAGCAGCCAAGGGGGGGCTGAAGCTTTCTTT
d_gene: .; v_gene: TRBV10-1; abundance: once; j_gene: TRBJ1-2; CDR3aa: CANPVLGYGYTF; CDR3nt: TGCGCCAACCCCGTTTTAGGCTATGGCTACACCTTC
d_gene: TRBD1; v_gene: TRBV7-8; abundance: .; j_gene: TRBJ1-5; CDR3aa: CASSQDRGMAVRQPQHF; CDR3nt: TGTGCCAGCAGCCAGGACAGGGGAATGGCGGTGCGGCAGCCCCAGCATTTT
d_gene: TRBD1; v_gene: TRBV30; abundance: .; j_gene: TRBJ1-5; CDR3aa: CAWSRGQGLGNQPQHF; CDR3nt: TGTGCCTGGAGTAGAGGACAGGGTTTAGGCAATCAGCCCCAGCATTTT
d_gene: .; v_gene: TRBV6-6; abundance: .; j_gene: TRBJ1-1; CDR3aa: CASRESANTEAFF; CDR3nt: TGTGCCAGCAGGGAGTCTGCGAACACTGAAGCTTTCTTT
d_gene: .; v_gene: TRBV11-3; abundance: .; j_gene: TRBJ2-1; CDR3aa: CASSLGGVNEQFF; CDR3nt: TGTGCCAGCAGCTTAGGAGGAGTGAATGAGCAGTTCTTC
d_gene: .; v_gene: TRBV5-6; abundance: .; j_gene: TRBJ1-3; CDR3aa: CASSLYSGAYSGNTIYF; CDR3nt: TGTGCCAGCAGCCTGTATTCCGGGGCTTACTCTGGAAACACCATATATTTT
d_gene: .; v_gene: TRBV11-3; abundance: once; j_gene: TRBJ2-1; CDR3aa: CASSRAGTNYNEQFF; CDR3nt: TGTGCCAGCAGCCGGGCGGGAACGAACTACAATGAGCAGTTCTTC
d_gene: TRBD2; v_gene: TRBV7-3; abundance: .; j_gene: TRBJ2-1; CDR3aa: CASSLTSGSSIEQFF; CDR3nt: TGTGCCAGCAGCTTAACTAGCGGGAGTTCGATTGAGCAGTTCTTC
d_gene: .; v_gene: TRBV4-1; abundance: .; j_gene: TRBJ1-6; CDR3aa: CASSQAVQGTRDSPLHF; CDR3nt: TGCGCCAGCAGCCAGGCCGTTCAGGGGACGAGGGATTCACCCCTCCACTTT
d_gene: TRBD1; v_gene: TRBV7-2; abundance: .; j_gene: TRBJ1-5; CDR3aa: CASSDGDRGNQPQHF; CDR3nt: TGTGCCAGCAGCGATGGGGACAGGGGCAATCAGCCCCAGCATTTT
d_gene: .; v_gene: TRBV19; abundance: .; j_gene: TRBJ1-1; CDR3aa: CASSVTGRRTEAFF; CDR3nt: TGTGCCAGTAGTGTCACAGGGAGGAGGACTGAAGCTTTCTTT
d_gene: .; v_gene: TRBV21-1; abundance: .; j_gene: TRBJ1-4; CDR3aa: CASSKAKWQPKGEKLFF; CDR3nt: TGTGCCAGCAGCAAAGCAAAGTGGCAGCCCAAGGGAGAAAAACTGTTTTTT
d_gene: .; v_gene: TRBV7-2; abundance: .; j_gene: TRBJ2-7; CDR3aa: CASSLAGQGGYEQYF; CDR3nt: TGTGCCAGCAGCTTAGCGGGGCAGGGTGGCTACGAGCAGTACTTC
d_gene: .; v_gene: TRBV5-1; abundance: .; j_gene: TRBJ1-2; CDR3aa: CASSSQGNYGYTF; CDR3nt: TGCGCCAGCAGTAGTCAGGGCAACTATGGCTACACCTTC
d_gene: .; v_gene: TRBV29-1; abundance: .; j_gene: TRBJ1-1; CDR3aa: CSVDDGLNTEAFF; CDR3nt: TGCAGCGTTGATGACGGACTGAACACTGAAGCTTTCTTT
d_gene: TRBD2; v_gene: TRBV7-3; abundance: .; j_gene: TRBJ2-1; CDR3aa: CASSLRASGSYEQFF; CDR3nt: TGTGCCAGCAGCTTAAGGGCTAGCGGGAGCTATGAGCAGTTCTTC
d_gene: .; v_gene: TRBV7-9; abundance: .; j_gene: TRBJ1-4; CDR3aa: CASSLAREDEKLFF; CDR3nt: TGTGCCAGCAGCTTAGCCAGGGAGGACGAAAAACTGTTTTTT
d_gene: TRBD1; v_gene: TRBV5-1; abundance: .; j_gene: TRBJ1-6; CDR3aa: CASSFEGQDVSPLHF; CDR3nt: TGCGCCAGCAGCTTTGAAGGACAGGATGTGTCACCCCTCCACTTT
d_gene: TRBD2; v_gene: TRBV18; abundance: .; j_gene: TRBJ2-7; CDR3aa: CASSPSGRGYEQYF; CDR3nt: TGTGCCAGCTCACCTAGCGGGAGGGGCTACGAGCAGTACTTC
d_gene: .; v_gene: TRBV5-8; abundance: .; j_gene: TRBJ2-2; CDR3aa: CASSPGLDTGELFF; CDR3nt: TGTGCCAGCAGCCCAGGTTTGGACACCGGGGAGCTGTTTTTT
d_gene: .; v_gene: TRBV7-3; abundance: .; j_gene: TRBJ1-2; CDR3aa: CASSLSGTDGYTF; CDR3nt: TGTGCCAGCAGCTTAAGTGGGACGGATGGCTACACCTTC
d_gene: .; v_gene: TRBV5-1; abundance: .; j_gene: TRBJ1-2; CDR3aa: CASSLTRDNYGYTF; CDR3nt: TGCGCCAGCAGCCTCACCAGGGATAACTATGGCTACACCTTC
d_gene: TRBD1; v_gene: TRBV5-8; abundance: .; j_gene: TRBJ1-1; CDR3aa: CASSLDRGIPEAFF; CDR3nt: TGTGCCAGCAGCTTGGACAGGGGGATCCCTGAAGCTTTCTTT
d_gene: TRBD2; v_gene: TRBV6-4; abundance: .; j_gene: TRBJ2-1; CDR3aa: CASSGEPSGMGEQFF; CDR3nt: TGTGCCAGCAGTGGGGAACCTAGCGGGATGGGCGAGCAGTTCTTC
d_gene: .; v_gene: TRBV9; abundance: .; j_gene: TRBJ2-3; CDR3aa: CASTHRDSRTDTQYF; CDR3nt: TGTGCCAGCACTCACCGGGACTCCCGCACAGATACGCAGTATTTT
d_gene: TRBD2; v_gene: TRBV5-4; abundance: .; j_gene: TRBJ2-3; CDR3aa: CASSLPSGRASDTQYF; CDR3nt: TGTGCCAGCAGCTTACCTAGTGGGAGGGCCTCGGATACGCAGTATTTT
d_gene: TRBD1; v_gene: TRBV28; abundance: .; j_gene: TRBJ1-2; CDR3aa: CASSSRYGTGVVYTF; CDR3nt: TGTGCCAGCAGTTCCAGATATGGGACAGGGGTGGTCTACACCTTC
d_gene: .; v_gene: TRBV18; abundance: .; j_gene: TRBJ2-1; CDR3aa: CASSPLGRGNEQFF; CDR3nt: TGTGCCAGCTCACCACTGGGTAGGGGCAATGAGCAGTTCTTC
d_gene: TRBD2; v_gene: TRBV7-8; abundance: .; j_gene: TRBJ2-1; CDR3aa: CASTPPWLADWTFF; CDR3nt: TGTGCCAGCACCCCCCCATGGCTAGCGGACTGGACGTTCTTC
d_gene: .; v_gene: TRBV24-1; abundance: .; j_gene: TRBJ2-2; CDR3aa: CATRTGNTGELFF; CDR3nt: TGTGCCACCAGGACAGGGAACACCGGGGAGCTGTTTTTT
d_gene: .; v_gene: TRBV14; abundance: .; j_gene: TRBJ2-1; CDR3aa: CASSQDRGVEQFF; CDR3nt: TGTGCCAGCAGCCAAGATAGGGGAGTCGAGCAGTTCTTC
d_gene: .; v_gene: TRBV19; abundance: few; j_gene: TRBJ1-3; CDR3aa: CASSITRTGQSSGNTIYF; CDR3nt: TGTGCCAGTAGCATTACCAGGACGGGACAAAGCTCTGGAAACACCATATATTTT
d_gene: TRBD2; v_gene: TRBV5-6; abundance: .; j_gene: TRBJ2-5; CDR3aa: CASSFSGSETQYF; CDR3nt: TGTGCCAGCAGCTTTAGCGGGAGTGAGACCCAGTACTTC
d_gene: .; v_gene: TRBV6-1; abundance: .; j_gene: TRBJ1-3; CDR3aa: CASSDGVPGAVGNTIYF; CDR3nt: TGTGCCAGCAGTGATGGAGTGCCTGGAGCTGTCGGAAACACCATATATTTT
d_gene: .; v_gene: TRBV28; abundance: .; j_gene: TRBJ2-7; CDR3aa: CASSPVLNEQYF; CDR3nt: TGTGCCAGCAGTCCGGTTCTTAACGAGCAGTACTTC
d_gene: .; v_gene: TRBV27; abundance: .; j_gene: TRBJ1-2; CDR3aa: CASSLGGNYGYTF; CDR3nt: TGTGCCAGCAGTTTAGGGGGGAACTATGGCTACACCTTC
d_gene: .; v_gene: TRBV5-4; abundance: .; j_gene: TRBJ2-1; CDR3aa: CASSPKGVRGEQFF; CDR3nt: TGTGCCAGCAGCCCCAAGGGTGTACGAGGGGAGCAGTTCTTC
d_gene: .; v_gene: TRBV7-2; abundance: .; j_gene: TRBJ1-2; CDR3aa: CASSQRGPRHYGYTF; CDR3nt: TGTGCCAGCAGCCAAAGAGGGCCCCGACACTATGGCTACACCTTC
d_gene: TRBD2; v_gene: TRBV18; abundance: .; j_gene: TRBJ2-3; CDR3aa: CASSPTSGSSDTQYF; CDR3nt: TGTGCCAGCTCGCCCACTAGCGGGAGCTCAGATACGCAGTATTTT
d_gene: .; v_gene: TRBV5-1; abundance: .; j_gene: TRBJ1-1; CDR3aa: CASSPVGGDTEAFF; CDR3nt: TGCGCCAGCAGCCCCGTTGGGGGTGACACTGAAGCTTTCTTT
d_gene: .; v_gene: TRBV10-1; abundance: .; j_gene: TRBJ2-7; CDR3aa: CASSEEASGDYEQYF; CDR3nt: TGCGCCAGCAGTGAAGAGGCTAGTGGGGACTACGAGCAGTACTTC
d_gene: .; v_gene: TRBV6-5; abundance: .; j_gene: TRBJ2-1; CDR3aa: CASRRMGAFNEQFF; CDR3nt: TGTGCCAGCAGGCGCATGGGGGCCTTCAATGAGCAGTTCTTC
d_gene: .; v_gene: TRBV7-9; abundance: .; j_gene: TRBJ2-7; CDR3aa: CASSLGRQPPYEQYF; CDR3nt: TGTGCCAGCAGCTTAGGGCGACAGCCCCCCTACGAGCAGTACTTC
d_gene: TRBD1; v_gene: TRBV5-1; abundance: .; j_gene: TRBJ1-5; CDR3aa: CASSLTGDNQPQHF; CDR3nt: TGCGCCAGCAGCTTGACAGGGGATAATCAGCCCCAGCATTTT